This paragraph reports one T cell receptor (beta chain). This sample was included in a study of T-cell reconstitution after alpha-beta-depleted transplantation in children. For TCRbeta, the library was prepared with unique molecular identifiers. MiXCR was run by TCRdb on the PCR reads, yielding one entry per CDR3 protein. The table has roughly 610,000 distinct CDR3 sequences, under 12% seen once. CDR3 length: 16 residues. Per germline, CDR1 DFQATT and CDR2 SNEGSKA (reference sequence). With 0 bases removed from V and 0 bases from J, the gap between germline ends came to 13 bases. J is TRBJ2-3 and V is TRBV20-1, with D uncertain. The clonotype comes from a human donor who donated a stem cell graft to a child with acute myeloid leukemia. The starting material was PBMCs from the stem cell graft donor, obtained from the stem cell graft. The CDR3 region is CSAREDYSLSTDTQYF. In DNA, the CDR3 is TGCAGTGCTAGAGAAGATTACAGTCTTAGCACAGATACGCAGTATTTT.